This is a list of T cell receptor beta chains from one sample in a study of blood T cells in healthy people across ages. Each CDR3 protein is one row after TCRdb ran MiXCR on the 5' RACE reads. The sample includes around 1,800,000 distinct CDR3 sequences, roughly two fifths of them seen just once. Material for sequencing was blood. The receptors derive from a human donor in good health. The CDR3 runs from the conserved cysteine through the conserved F or W. D genes are given only for firm matches. Size tells how often a clone was seen (once, few, many) or the class of an expanded clone, and some rows leave it out.

V gene,clone size,CDR3 length,J gene,D gene,CDR3 protein,CDR3 DNA
TRBV7-9,many,12,TRBJ1-4,.,CASSPRGEKLFF,TGTGCCAGCAGCCCTCGTGGTGAAAAACTGTTTTTT
TRBV6-5,.,17,TRBJ1-1,.,CASTFLTGYIVNTEAFF,TGTGCCAGCACTTTTTTGACCGGCTATATAGTGAACACTGAAGCTTTCTTT
TRBV7-9,.,13,TRBJ2-1,.,CASSFMGSTEQFF,TGTGCCAGCAGCTTTATGGGAAGCACTGAGCAGTTCTTC
TRBV4-2,.,15,TRBJ2-4,.,CASSQEGFGEDIQYF,TGTGCCAGCAGCCAAGAGGGGTTTGGAGAAGACATTCAGTACTTC
TRBV5-1,.,13,TRBJ2-7,TRBD2,CAGSQRGGYEQYF,TGCGCCGGCAGCCAACGGGGGGGATACGAGCAGTACTTC
TRBV6-1,.,18,TRBJ1-3,.,CASSGEALSQGSGNTIYF,TGTGCCAGCAGTGGAGAGGCCCTATCCCAGGGCTCTGGAAACACCATATATTTT
TRBV29-1,few,14,TRBJ2-1,TRBD2,CSVGRRLAGNEQFF,TGCAGCGTTGGAAGGCGACTAGCGGGCAATGAGCAGTTCTTC
TRBV5-1,.,13,TRBJ2-7,.,CASGLPNSYEQYF,TGCGCCAGCGGCTTGCCCAATTCCTACGAGCAGTACTTC
TRBV30,.,12,TRBJ1-1,.,CAWSPHKEEAFF,TGTGCCTGGAGTCCCCATAAGGAGGAAGCTTTCTTT
TRBV20-1,few,13,TRBJ2-5,TRBD2,CSALSGDSETQYF,TGCAGTGCTCTTAGCGGGGACTCGGAGACCCAGTACTTC
TRBV3-1,.,12,TRBJ2-7,.,CASSEYQYEQYF,TGTGCCAGCAGTGAATACCAATACGAGCAGTACTTC
TRBV27,.,16,TRBJ2-6,.,CASSRLRAAGANVLTF,TGTGCCAGCAGTCGGCTCCGGGCGGCTGGGGCCAACGTCCTGACTTTC
TRBV20-1,.,14,TRBJ1-1,.,CSATSVRGAAEAFF,TGCAGTGCTACCTCCGTTAGAGGAGCTGCTGAAGCTTTCTTT
TRBV29-1,many,15,TRBJ2-3,TRBD1,CSVDPGTGVSDTQYF,TGCAGCGTGGATCCCGGGACAGGGGTTTCGGATACGCAGTATTTT
TRBV5-1,.,15,TRBJ1-2,.,CASSYTGWANYGYTF,TGCGCCAGCAGTTATACAGGGTGGGCTAACTATGGCTACACCTTC
TRBV25-1,.,17,TRBJ1-5,.,CASSEEVTVRSNQPQHF,TGTGCCAGCAGTGAAGAGGTTACAGTAAGGAGCAATCAGCCCCAGCATTTT
TRBV12-3/TRBV12-4,.,16,TRBJ2-3,.,CASSLVGRTSTDTQYF,TGTGCCAGCAGTTTGGTGGGTCGTACTAGCACAGATACGCAGTATTTT
TRBV11-3,few,16,TRBJ1-1,.,CASSLAPGTTNTEAFF,TGTGCCAGCAGCTTAGCACCGGGGACAACGAACACTGAAGCTTTCTTT
TRBV4-1,.,16,TRBJ2-1,.,CASSQQDIISYNEQFF,TGCGCCAGCAGCCAACAGGACATAATATCCTACAATGAGCAGTTCTTC
TRBV13,few,15,TRBJ2-7,.,CASSSRTGAAYEQYF,TGTGCCAGCAGCTCACGGACGGGGGCAGCCTACGAGCAGTACTTC
TRBV2,.,14,TRBJ2-3,.,CASKQGHLRDTQYF,TGTGCCAGCAAGCAGGGTCACCTCAGGGATACGCAGTATTTT
TRBV20-1,few,15,TRBJ1-2,.,CSARGQRSFGYGCTF,.